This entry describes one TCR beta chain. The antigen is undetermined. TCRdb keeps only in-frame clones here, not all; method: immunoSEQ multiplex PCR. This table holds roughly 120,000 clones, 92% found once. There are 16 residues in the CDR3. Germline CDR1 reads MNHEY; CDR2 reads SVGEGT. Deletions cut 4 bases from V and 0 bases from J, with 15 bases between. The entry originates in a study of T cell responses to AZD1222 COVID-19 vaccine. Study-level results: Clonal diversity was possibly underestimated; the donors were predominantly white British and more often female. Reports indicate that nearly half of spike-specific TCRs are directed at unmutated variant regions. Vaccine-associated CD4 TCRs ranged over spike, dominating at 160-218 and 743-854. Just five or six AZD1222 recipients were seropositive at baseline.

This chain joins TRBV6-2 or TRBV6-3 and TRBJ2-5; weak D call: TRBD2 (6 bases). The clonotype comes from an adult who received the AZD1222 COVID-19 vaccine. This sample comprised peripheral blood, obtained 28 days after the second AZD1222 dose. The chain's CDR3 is CASSFYPSSDQETQYF. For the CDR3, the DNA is TGTGCCAGCAGTTTCTACCCCTCTAGCGACCAAGAGACCCAGTACTTC.